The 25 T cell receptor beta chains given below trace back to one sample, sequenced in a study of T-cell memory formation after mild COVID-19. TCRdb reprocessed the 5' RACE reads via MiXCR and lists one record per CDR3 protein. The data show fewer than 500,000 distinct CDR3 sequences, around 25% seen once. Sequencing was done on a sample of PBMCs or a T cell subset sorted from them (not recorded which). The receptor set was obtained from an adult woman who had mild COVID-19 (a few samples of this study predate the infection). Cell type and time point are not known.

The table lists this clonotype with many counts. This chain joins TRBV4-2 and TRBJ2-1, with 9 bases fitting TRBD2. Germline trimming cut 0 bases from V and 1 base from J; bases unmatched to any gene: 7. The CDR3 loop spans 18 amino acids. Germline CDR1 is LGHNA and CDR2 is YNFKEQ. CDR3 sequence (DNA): TGTGCCAGCAGCCAAGATGTGCAAGGACTAGCGTCCTACAATGAGCAGTTCTTC. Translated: CASSQDVQGLASYNEQFF.

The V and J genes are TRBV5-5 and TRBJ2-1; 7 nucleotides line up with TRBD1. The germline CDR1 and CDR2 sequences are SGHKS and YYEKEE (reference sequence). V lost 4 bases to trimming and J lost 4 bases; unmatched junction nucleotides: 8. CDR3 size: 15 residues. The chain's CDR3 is CASSLLGGQYNEQFF. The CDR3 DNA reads TGTGCCAGCAGCCTCTTAGGGGGCCAGTACAATGAGCAGTTCTTC. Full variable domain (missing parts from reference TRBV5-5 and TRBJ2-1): DAGVTQSPTHLIKTRGQQVTLRCSPISGHKSVSWYQQVLGQGPQFIFQYYEKEERGRGNFPDRFSARQFPNYSSELNVNALLLGDSALYLCASSLLGGQYNEQFFGPGTRLTVL.

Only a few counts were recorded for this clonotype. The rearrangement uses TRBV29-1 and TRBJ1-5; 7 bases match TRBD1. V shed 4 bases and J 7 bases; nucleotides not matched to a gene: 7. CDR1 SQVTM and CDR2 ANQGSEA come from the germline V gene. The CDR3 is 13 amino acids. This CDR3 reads CSVVTGAGQPQHF. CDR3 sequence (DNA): TGCAGCGTTGTAACAGGGGCGGGACAGCCCCAGCATTTT.

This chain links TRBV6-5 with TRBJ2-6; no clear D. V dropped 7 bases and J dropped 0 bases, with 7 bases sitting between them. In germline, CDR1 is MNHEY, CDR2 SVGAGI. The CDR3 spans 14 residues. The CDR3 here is CASTKNSGANVLTF. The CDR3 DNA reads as TGTGCCAGCACCAAAAACTCTGGGGCCAACGTCCTGACTTTC.

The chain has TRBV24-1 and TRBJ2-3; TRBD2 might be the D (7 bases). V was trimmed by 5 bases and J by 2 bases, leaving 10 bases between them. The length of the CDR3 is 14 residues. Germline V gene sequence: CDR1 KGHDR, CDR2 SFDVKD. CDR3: CATSVGGPTDTQYF. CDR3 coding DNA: TGTGCCACCAGTGTGGGGGGGCCCACAGATACGCAGTATTTT.

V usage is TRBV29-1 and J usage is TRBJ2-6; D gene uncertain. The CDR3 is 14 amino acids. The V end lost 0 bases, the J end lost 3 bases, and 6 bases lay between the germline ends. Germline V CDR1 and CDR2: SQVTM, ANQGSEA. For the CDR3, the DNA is TGCAGCGTTGAAGACGTCAGTGGGGCCAACGTCCTGACTTTC. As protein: CSVEDVSGANVLTF.

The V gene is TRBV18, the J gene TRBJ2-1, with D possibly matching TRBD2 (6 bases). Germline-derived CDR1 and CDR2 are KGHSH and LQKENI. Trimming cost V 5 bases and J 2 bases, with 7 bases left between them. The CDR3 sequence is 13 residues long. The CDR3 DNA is TGTGCCAGCTCAGGAGGGACCTACAATGAGCAGTTCTTC. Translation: CASSGGTYNEQFF.

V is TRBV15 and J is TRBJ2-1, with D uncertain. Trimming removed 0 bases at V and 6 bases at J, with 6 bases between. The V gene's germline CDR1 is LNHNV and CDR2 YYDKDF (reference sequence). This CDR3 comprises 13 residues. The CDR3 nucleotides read TGTGCCACCAGCAGAGATGGCTTCAATGAGCAGTTCTTC. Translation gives CATSRDGFNEQFF.

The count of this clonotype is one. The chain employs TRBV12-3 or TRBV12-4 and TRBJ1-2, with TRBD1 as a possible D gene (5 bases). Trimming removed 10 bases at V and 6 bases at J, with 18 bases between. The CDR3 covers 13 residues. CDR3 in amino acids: CAIQGGWRHGYTF. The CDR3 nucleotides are TGTGCCATTCAGGGCGGATGGAGACATGGCTACACCTTC.

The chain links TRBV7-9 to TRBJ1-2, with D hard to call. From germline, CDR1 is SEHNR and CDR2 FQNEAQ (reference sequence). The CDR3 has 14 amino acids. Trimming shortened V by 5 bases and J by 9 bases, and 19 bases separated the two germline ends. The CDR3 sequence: CASSLGRSGGSYTF. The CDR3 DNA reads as TGTGCCAGCAGCCTTGGGCGCTCAGGCGGTAGCTACACCTTC.

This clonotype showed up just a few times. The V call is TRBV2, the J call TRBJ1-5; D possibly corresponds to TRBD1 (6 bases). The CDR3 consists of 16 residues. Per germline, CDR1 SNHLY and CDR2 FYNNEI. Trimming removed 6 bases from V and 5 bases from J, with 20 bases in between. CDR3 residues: CASRGGTHLSDQPQHF. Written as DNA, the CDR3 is TGTGCCAGCAGAGGGGGAACCCATCTTTCCGATCAGCCCCAGCATTTT.

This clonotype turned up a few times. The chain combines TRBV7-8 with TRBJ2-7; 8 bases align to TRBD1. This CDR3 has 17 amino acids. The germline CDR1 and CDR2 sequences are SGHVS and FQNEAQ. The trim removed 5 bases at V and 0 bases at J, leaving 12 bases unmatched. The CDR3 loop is CASSPYRTGNRSYEQYF. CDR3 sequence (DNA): TGTGCCAGCAGCCCTTATAGGACAGGGAACCGCTCCTACGAGCAGTACTTC.

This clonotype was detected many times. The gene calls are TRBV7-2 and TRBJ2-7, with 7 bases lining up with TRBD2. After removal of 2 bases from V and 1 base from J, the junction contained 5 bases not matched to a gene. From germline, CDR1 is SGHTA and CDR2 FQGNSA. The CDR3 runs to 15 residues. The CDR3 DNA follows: TGTGCCAGCAGCTTACGTCGGGGGGTGTCCTACGAGCAGTACTTC. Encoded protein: CASSLRRGVSYEQYF.

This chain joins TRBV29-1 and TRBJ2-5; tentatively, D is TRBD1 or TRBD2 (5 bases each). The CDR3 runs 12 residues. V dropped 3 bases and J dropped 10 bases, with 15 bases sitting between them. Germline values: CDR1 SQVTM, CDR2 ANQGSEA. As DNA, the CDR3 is TGCAGCGTTGATTGGGACCCCGGGAACCAGTACTTC. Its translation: CSVDWDPGNQYF.

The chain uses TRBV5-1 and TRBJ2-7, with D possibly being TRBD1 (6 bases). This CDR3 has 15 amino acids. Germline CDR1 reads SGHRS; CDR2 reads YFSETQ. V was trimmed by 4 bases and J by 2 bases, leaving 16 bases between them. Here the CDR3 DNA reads TGCGCCAGCAGCCAAACCTGGGACACCACCTACGAGCAGTACTTC. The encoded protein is CASSQTWDTTYEQYF.

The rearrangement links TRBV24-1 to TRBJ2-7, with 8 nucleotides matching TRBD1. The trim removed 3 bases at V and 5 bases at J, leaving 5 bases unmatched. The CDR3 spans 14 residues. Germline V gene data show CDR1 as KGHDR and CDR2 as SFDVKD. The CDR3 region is CATSDPDRAHEQYF. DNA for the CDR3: TGTGCCACCAGTGATCCGGACAGGGCCCACGAGCAGTACTTC.

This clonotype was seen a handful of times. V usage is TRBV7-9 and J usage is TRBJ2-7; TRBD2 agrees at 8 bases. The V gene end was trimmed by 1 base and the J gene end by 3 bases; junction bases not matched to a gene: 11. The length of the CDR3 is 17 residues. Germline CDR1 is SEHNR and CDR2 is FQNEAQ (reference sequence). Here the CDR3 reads CASSLVSPSGPNYEQYF. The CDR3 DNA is TGTGCCAGCAGCTTAGTTTCCCCTAGCGGGCCCAACTACGAGCAGTACTTC. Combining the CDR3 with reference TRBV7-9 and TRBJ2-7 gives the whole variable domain DTGVSQNPRHKITKRGQNVTFRCDPISEHNRLYWYRQTLGQGPEFLTYFQNEAQLEKSRLLSDRFSAERPKGSFSTLEIQRTEQGDSAMYLCASSLVSPSGPNYEQYFGPGTRLTVT.

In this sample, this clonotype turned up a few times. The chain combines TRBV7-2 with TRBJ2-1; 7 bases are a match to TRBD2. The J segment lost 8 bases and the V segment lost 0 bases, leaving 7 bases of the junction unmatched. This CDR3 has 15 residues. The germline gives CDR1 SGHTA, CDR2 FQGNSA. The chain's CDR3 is CASSLARGKYDEQFF. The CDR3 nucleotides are TGTGCCAGCAGCTTAGCGCGGGGGAAGTACGATGAGCAGTTCTTC.

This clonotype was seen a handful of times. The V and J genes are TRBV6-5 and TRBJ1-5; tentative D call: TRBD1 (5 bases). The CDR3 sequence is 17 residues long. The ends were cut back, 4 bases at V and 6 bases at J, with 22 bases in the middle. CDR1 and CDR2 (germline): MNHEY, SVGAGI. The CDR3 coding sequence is TGTGCCAGCAGTTCCTCAGGGCTGGCCGAGGTAGGTCAGCCCCAGCATTTT. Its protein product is CASSSSGLAEVGQPQHF.

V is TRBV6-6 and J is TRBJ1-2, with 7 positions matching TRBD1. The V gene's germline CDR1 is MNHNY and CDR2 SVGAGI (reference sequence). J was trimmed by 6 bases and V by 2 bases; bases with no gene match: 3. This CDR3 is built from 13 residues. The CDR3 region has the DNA TGTGCCAGCAGTTACAAGGGGGCTGATGGCTACACCTTC. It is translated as CASSYKGADGYTF.

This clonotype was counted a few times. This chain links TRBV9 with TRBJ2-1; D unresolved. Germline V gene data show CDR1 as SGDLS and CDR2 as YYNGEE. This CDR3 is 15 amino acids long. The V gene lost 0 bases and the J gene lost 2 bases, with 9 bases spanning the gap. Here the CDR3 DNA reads TGTGCCAGCAGCGTAGACGGAAAGACCTACAATGAGCAGTTCTTC. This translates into CASSVDGKTYNEQFF.

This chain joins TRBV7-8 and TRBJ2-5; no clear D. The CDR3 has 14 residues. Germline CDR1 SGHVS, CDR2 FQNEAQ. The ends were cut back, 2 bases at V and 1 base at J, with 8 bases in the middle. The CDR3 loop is CASSLRRIQETQYF. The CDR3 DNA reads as TGTGCCAGCAGCTTACGCAGGATCCAAGAGACCCAGTACTTC.

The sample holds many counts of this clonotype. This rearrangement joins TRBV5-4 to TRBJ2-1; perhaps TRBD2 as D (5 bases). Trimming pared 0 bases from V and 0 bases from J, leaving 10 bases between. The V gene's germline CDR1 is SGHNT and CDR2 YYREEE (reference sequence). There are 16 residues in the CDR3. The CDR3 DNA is TGTGCCAGCAGCTTGGAAGGAACTAGCTCCTACAATGAGCAGTTCTTC. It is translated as CASSLEGTSSYNEQFF.

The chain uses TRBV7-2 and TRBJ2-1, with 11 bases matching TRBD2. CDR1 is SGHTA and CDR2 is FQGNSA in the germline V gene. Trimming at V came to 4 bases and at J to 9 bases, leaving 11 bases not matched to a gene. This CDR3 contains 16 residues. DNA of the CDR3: TGTGCCAGCAGCTCATATTTAGCGGGAGGGCCCTCTGAGCAGTTCTTC. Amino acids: CASSSYLAGGPSEQFF.

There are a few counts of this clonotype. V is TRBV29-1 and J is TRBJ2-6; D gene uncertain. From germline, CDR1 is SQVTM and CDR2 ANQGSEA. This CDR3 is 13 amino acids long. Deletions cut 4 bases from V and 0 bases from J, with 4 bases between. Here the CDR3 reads CSVAGSGANVLTF. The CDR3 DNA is TGCAGCGTTGCAGGCTCTGGGGCCAACGTCCTGACTTTC.